Below, 7 T cell receptor beta chains from the same sample are listed, as sequenced in a study of control samples from healthy donors and cancer patients. Sequencing was performed with immunoSEQ multiplex PCR; in TCRdb, only in-frame clones are kept and a portion is missing. The profile shows some 120,000 clones, roughly 91% of them singletons. The sequenced sample consisted of blood. Receptors were obtained from a woman between 65 and 79 years old in good health.

The rearrangement links TRBV7-9 to TRBJ2-2; TRBD1 agrees at 7 bases. Germline V gives CDR1 SEHNR, CDR2 FQNEAQ (reference sequence). The ends lost 7 bases at V and 5 bases at J; junction bases unmatched: 7. This CDR3 is 14 amino acids long. The CDR3 sequence is CASTLIRGTGELFF. In nucleotides, the CDR3 is TGTGCCAGCACCCTAATCAGGGGGACCGGGGAGCTGTTTTTT.

The chain uses TRBV19 and TRBJ2-5, with D possibly TRBD2 on 5 matching bases. CDR3 length equals 14 residues. Germline V lookup: CDR1 LNHDA, CDR2 SQIVND (reference sequence). The CDR3 protein is CDTKFRDIQETQYF. CDR3 nucleotides: TGTGACACAAAATTCCGGGATATACAAGAGACCCAGTACTTC. The full variable domain, rest sourced from reference TRBV19 and TRBJ2-5, is DGGITQSPKYLFRKEGQNVTLSCEQNLNHDAMYWYRQDPGQGLRLIYYSQIVNDFQKGDIAEGYSVSREKKESFPLTVTSAQKNPTAFYLCDTKFRDIQETQYFGPGTRLLVL.

The chain recombines TRBV7-2 with TRBJ1-1; maybe TRBD1 (5 bases). Trimming left V 5 bases short and J 11 bases short, with 18 bases between. The CDR3 is 13 residues long. The germline V gene encodes CDR1 SGHTA and CDR2 FQGNSA. CDR3 protein: CASSISGVYRAFF. CDR3 in DNA: TGTGCCAGCAGCATCTCGGGGGTGTACCGGGCTTTCTTT.

The V call is TRBV2, the J call TRBJ2-7; no clear D. Trimming took 2 bases from V and 3 from J, leaving 5 bases between them. CDR3 length: 12 residues. Germline CDR1 reads SNHLY; CDR2 reads FYNNEI. The CDR3 nucleotides read TGTGCCAGCAGTGAACAGGACTACGAGCAGTACTTC. Its protein is CASSEQDYEQYF.

This chain links TRBV5-1 with TRBJ1-1; no definite D call. V gave up 2 bases and J gave up 0 bases, with 8 bases separating them. CDR1 and CDR2 (germline): SGHRS, YFSETQ. CDR3 size: 14 residues. For the CDR3, the DNA is TGCGCCAGCAGCTTTAAAGACCTGAACACTGAAGCTTTCTTT. It is translated as CASSFKDLNTEAFF.

As for this clone: Additional DNA sequences in this sample encode the identical CDR3. CDR3 bases: TGCAGTGCTAGCGACGGTTATGGCTACACCTTC. Its translation is CSASDGYGYTF. The chain combines TRBV20-1 with TRBJ1-2; D is uncertain. CDR1 and CDR2 from the germline V gene are DFQATT and SNEGSKA (reference sequence). CDR3 length equals 11 residues. With 3 bases removed from V and 5 bases from J, the gap between germline ends came to 7 bases.

The genes are TRBV12-5 and TRBJ1-1; D might be TRBD1 (5 bases). Germline V gives CDR1 LGHNT, CDR2 FRNRAP. Trimming took off 0 bases at V and 11 bases at J, with 22 bases between the two ends. This CDR3 has 16 amino acids. CDR3 sequence reads: CASGLVYGSRGVEAFF. As DNA, the CDR3 is TGTGCTAGTGGTTTGGTATATGGTTCTCGAGGGGTTGAGGCTTTCTTT.